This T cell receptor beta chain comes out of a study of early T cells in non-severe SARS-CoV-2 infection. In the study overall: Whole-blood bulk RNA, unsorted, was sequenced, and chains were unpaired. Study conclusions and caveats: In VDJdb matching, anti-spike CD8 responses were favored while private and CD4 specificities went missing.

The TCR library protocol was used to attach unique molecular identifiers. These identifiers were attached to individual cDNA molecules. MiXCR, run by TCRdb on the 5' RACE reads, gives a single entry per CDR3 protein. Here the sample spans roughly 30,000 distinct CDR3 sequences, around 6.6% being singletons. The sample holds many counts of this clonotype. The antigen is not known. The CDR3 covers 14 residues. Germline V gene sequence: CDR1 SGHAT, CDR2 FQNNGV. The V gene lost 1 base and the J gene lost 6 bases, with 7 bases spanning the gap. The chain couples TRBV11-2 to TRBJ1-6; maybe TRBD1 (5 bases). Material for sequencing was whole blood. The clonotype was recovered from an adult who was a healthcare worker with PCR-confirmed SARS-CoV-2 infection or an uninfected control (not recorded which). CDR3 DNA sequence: TGTGCCAGCAGCTTAGGGGGCATTAATTCACCCCTCCACTTT. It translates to CASSLGGINSPLHF.